This T cell receptor beta chain was recorded in a study of beta chain features in type 1 diabetes. Findings of the study overall: Shorter TCRB CDR3s, moderately but significantly so, marked every one of the four CD4+ subsets in Type 1 diabetes patients.

Expressed TCRB transcripts were sequenced after all isolated RNA was converted to cDNA. Clones were read by immunoSEQ multiplex PCR, and TCRdb kept only the in-frame ones, dropping some. The repertoire holds under 150,000 clones, with roughly 10% as singletons. This clone was seen a few times. What it binds is unknown. In germline, CDR1 is LGHNT, CDR2 FRNRAP. Losses at the gene ends were 8 bases for V and 8 bases for J; bases not matched to a gene: 20. This CDR3 has 17 residues. The sequence derives from a man aged 25-40 years with type 1 diabetes. This chain joins TRBV12-5 and TRBJ2-3, with 9 bases matching TRBD1. Sample: central memory CD4+ T cells from blood. Here the CDR3 DNA reads TGTGCTAGTCGATCCATGACAGGGGGGAAGAGTTCGGTTACGCAGTATTTT. Protein: CASRSMTGGKSSVTQYF.